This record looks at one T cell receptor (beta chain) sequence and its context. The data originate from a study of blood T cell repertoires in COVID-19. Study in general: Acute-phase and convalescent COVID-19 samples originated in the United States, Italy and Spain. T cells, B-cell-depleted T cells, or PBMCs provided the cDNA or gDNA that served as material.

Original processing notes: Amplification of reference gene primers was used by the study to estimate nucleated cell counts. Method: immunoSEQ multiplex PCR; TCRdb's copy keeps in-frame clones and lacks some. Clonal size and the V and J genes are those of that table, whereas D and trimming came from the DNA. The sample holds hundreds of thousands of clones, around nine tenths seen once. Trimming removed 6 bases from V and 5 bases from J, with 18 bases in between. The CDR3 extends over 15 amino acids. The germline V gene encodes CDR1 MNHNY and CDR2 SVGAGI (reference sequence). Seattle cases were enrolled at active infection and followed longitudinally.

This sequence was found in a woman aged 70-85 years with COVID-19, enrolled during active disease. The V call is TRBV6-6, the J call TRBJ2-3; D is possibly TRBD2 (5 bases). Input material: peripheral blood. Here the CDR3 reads CASRPLSGGGDTQYF. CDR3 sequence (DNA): TGTGCCAGCAGGCCTCTAAGCGGTGGAGGAGATACGCAGTATTTT.